Listed here are 12 T cell receptor beta chains from one sample, sequenced in a study of blood T cell repertoires in COVID-19. Measured with immunoSEQ multiplex PCR; TCRdb has only the in-frame clones, and not every one. The sample consists of roughly 250,000 clones, 82% of them appearing once. The sequencing input was peripheral blood. Every receptor here comes from a woman of 80 years or more with active or convalescent COVID-19.

This clone was counted only a few times. This rearrangement joins TRBV6-5 to TRBJ1-5; D call uncertain. V was shortened by 2 bases and J by 4 bases, with 12 bases between the two germline ends. Germline CDR1 and CDR2: MNHEY and SVGAGI. The CDR3 totals 15 residues. CDR3 coding DNA: TGTGCCAGCAGTTACATGGGAGGGAGAAATCAGCCCCAGCATTTT. As protein: CASSYMGGRNQPQHF.

The chain employs TRBV11-2 and TRBJ1-1; D unclear. The CDR3 has 14 amino acids. V shed 0 bases and J shed 4 bases, with 9 bases lying between them. Germline CDR1 is SGHAT and CDR2 is FQNNGV. Written as DNA, the CDR3 is TGTGCCAGCAGCTTAGATCGGTCTGGCACTGAAGCTTTCTTT. It yields the protein CASSLDRSGTEAFF.

V and J are TRBV28 and TRBJ1-5; the D gene is possibly TRBD1 (6 bases). Trimming removed 6 bases at V and 1 base at J, with 10 bases between. The CDR3 is made up of 14 amino acids. CDR1 is MDHEN, CDR2 SYDVKM, per germline. CDR3 amino acids: CASRGGTSNQPQHF. CDR3 DNA sequence: TGTGCCAGCAGAGGGGGTACAAGCAATCAGCCCCAGCATTTT.

The chain has TRBV7-2 and TRBJ2-3; 14 nucleotides match TRBD2. V lost 4 bases and J lost 2; bases outside the gene matches: 5. The length of the CDR3 is 17 residues. Germline V CDR1 and CDR2: SGHTA, FQGNSA. The DNA of the CDR3 is TGTGCCAGCAGCTCCCGACTAGCGGGGGGGTTCACAGATACGCAGTATTTT. Encoded protein: CASSSRLAGGFTDTQYF.

This clone showed up just a few times. This chain connects TRBV27 to TRBJ1-4; 10 bases agree with TRBD1. The ends lost 6 bases at V and 7 bases at J; junction bases unmatched: 8. The germline gives CDR1 MNHEY, CDR2 SMNVEV (reference sequence). The CDR3 length is 15 residues. This chain's CDR3 is CASRAVGTGAEKLFF. The CDR3, as DNA: TGTGCCAGCAGGGCGGTAGGGACAGGGGCTGAAAAACTGTTTTTT.

The rearrangement links TRBV10-3 to TRBJ2-5; weak D call: TRBD1 (6 bases). Trimming removed 5 bases at V and 5 bases at J, with 12 bases between. Germline-derived CDR1 and CDR2 are ENHRY and SYGVKD. The CDR3 runs to 13 residues. The CDR3 protein is CAISQGIEETQYF. The DNA of the CDR3 is TGTGCCATCAGTCAGGGGATAGAGGAGACCCAGTACTTC.

Only one count was recorded for this clone. The V and J genes are TRBV28 and TRBJ1-6, with a weak D call TRBD1 (6 bases). CDR3 length equals 15 residues. Per the germline V gene, CDR1 is MDHEN and CDR2 is SYDVKM. The V end lost 5 bases, the J end lost 6 bases, and 14 bases lay between the germline ends. The CDR3 DNA sequence: TGTGCCAGCAGTAGCGGGGGCGTTGGTAATTCACCCCTCCACTTT. Translating it yields CASSSGGVGNSPLHF.

As DNA, the CDR3 is TGTGCCAGCAGCGCCCCACCAGGGGCCAACGAATACGAGCAGTACTTC. Protein product: CASSAPPGANEYEQYF. The rearrangement links TRBV9 to TRBJ2-7; TRBD1 is a possible D gene (6 bases). CDR1 is SGDLS, CDR2 YYNGEE, per germline. The CDR3 runs 16 residues. The V gene lost 3 bases and the J gene lost 4 bases, with 20 bases spanning the gap.

The chain links TRBV30 to TRBJ1-2, with D uncertain. The germline CDR1 and CDR2 sequences are GTSNPN and SVGIG (reference sequence). V lost 7 bases to trimming and J lost 2 bases, with 11 bases between them. CDR3 length: 12 residues. CDR3 nucleotides: TGTGCCTTCGCGGGCGTCAACTATGGCTACACCTTC. Protein: CAFAGVNYGYTF.

The gene calls are TRBV27 and TRBJ2-1, with TRBD1 identical over 9 bases. Germline lookup yields CDR1 MNHEY and CDR2 SMNVEV (reference sequence). This CDR3 comprises 16 residues. V shed 7 bases and J 6 bases; nucleotides not matched to a gene: 13. The CDR3 is CASIRTRTGAINEQFF. CDR3 nucleotides: TGTGCCAGCATCCGGACTCGGACAGGGGCGATCAATGAGCAGTTCTTC.

The chain uses TRBV2 and TRBJ1-3; 7 positions agree with TRBD1. The germline gives CDR1 SNHLY, CDR2 FYNNEI. This CDR3 spans 13 amino acids. V shed 6 bases and J 8 bases; nucleotides not matched to a gene: 7. CDR3 DNA sequence: TGTGCCAGCAGGTCGCAGGGGGTGGACACCATATATTTT. Its translation: CASRSQGVDTIYF.

The chain carries TRBV19 and TRBJ1-3, with a possible D match to TRBD1 (5 bases). CDR3 size: 13 residues. The germline V and J ends were trimmed by 4 bases and 3 bases, with 7 bases remaining between them. The germline CDR1 and CDR2 sequences are LNHDA and SQIVND (reference sequence). CDR3 coding DNA: TGTGCCAGTAGTACAGGGATTGGAAACACCATATATTTT. Its protein is CASSTGIGNTIYF. The full variable domain, completed using reference TRBV19 and TRBJ1-3, is DGGITQSPKYLFRKEGQNVTLSCEQNLNHDAMYWYRQDPGQGLRLIYYSQIVNDFQKGDIAEGYSVSREKKESFPLTVTSAQKNPTAFYLCASSTGIGNTIYFGEGSWLTVV.